This passage covers 22 T cell receptor beta chains from one sample sequenced in a study of CD8+ T cells in alopecia areata. cDNA serving as the sequencing template came from extracted, reverse transcribed RNA. Generated by immunoSEQ multiplex PCR, the TCRdb table keeps only in-frame clones and is missing some. Counted here are around 150,000 clones, about 54% occurring once; the ten biggest clones make up about 4.5%. Sequenced sample: CD4+ T cells sorted from blood. These receptors came from a human donor in good health.

This clone was detected once. This chain connects TRBV29-1 to TRBJ2-7; D unresolved. V was shortened by 1 base and J by 2 bases, with 6 bases between the two germline ends. This CDR3 region has 12 residues. Germline V lookup: CDR1 SQVTM, CDR2 ANQGSEA. CDR3 DNA: TGCAGCGTTGAAGGGGTAACCTACGAGCAGTACTTC. Its protein is CSVEGVTYEQYF.

The chain recombines TRBV11-2 with TRBJ2-4, with 9 bases fitting TRBD1. This CDR3 spans 15 amino acids. V shed 1 base, J shed 6 bases, and the junction held 4 bases outside the gene matches. The germline V gene encodes CDR1 SGHAT and CDR2 FQNNGV. CDR3 protein: CASSLGTGVVNIQYF. In nucleotides, the CDR3 is TGTGCCAGCAGCTTAGGGACAGGGGTGGTAAACATTCAGTACTTC.

The gene calls are TRBV29-1 and TRBJ2-6; D gene unclear. CDR3 length: 13 residues. The germline V gene encodes CDR1 SQVTM and CDR2 ANQGSEA. V was clipped by 4 bases and J by 4 bases, with 8 bases between them. CDR3 sequence (DNA): TGCAGCGTTGTTCCTAACGGGGCCAACGTCCTGACTTTC. Its translation is CSVVPNGANVLTF.

V is TRBV27 and J is TRBJ2-4, with no clear D. From germline, CDR1 is MNHEY and CDR2 SMNVEV (reference sequence). The CDR3 consists of 12 residues. The V and J ends lost 1 base and 9 bases respectively, with 7 bases between them. The CDR3 loop reads CASSLYSGIQYF. CDR3 bases: TGTGCCAGCAGTTTATACTCGGGCATTCAGTACTTC.

As for this clone: The identical CDR3 is also encoded by other nucleotide sequences in the sample. This CDR3 is CAWSEYSNQPQHF. The CDR3 nucleotides read TGTGCCTGGAGTGAATATAGCAATCAGCCCCAGCATTTT. This chain uses TRBV30 with TRBJ1-5; D is uncertain. Per germline, CDR1 GTSNPN and CDR2 SVGIG (reference sequence). V was clipped by 1 base and J by 0 bases, with 4 bases between them. The CDR3 runs 13 residues.

The table lists this clone with a count of one. The gene calls are TRBV27 and TRBJ2-5; D is unresolved. Germline V gene sequence: CDR1 MNHEY, CDR2 SMNVEV (reference sequence). V was trimmed by 2 bases and J by 2 bases, leaving 9 bases between them. CDR3 length equals 14 residues. The CDR3 DNA follows: TGTGCCAGCAGTTTAAGGCAGGATCAAGAGACCCAGTACTTC. Its protein product is CASSLRQDQETQYF.

The table lists this clone with a few counts. The J gene is TRBJ1-1, the V gene TRBV29-1; maybe TRBD1 (5 bases). CDR1 and CDR2 (germline): SQVTM, ANQGSEA. This CDR3 is 13 amino acids long. V was pared by 5 bases and J by 4 bases, with 14 bases between. The CDR3 bases are TGCAGCGTTATGTGGGGGTCCCGCACTGAAGCTTTCTTT. Translating gives CSVMWGSRTEAFF.

The chain uses TRBV29-1 and TRBJ1-5; D uncertain. The ends were cut back, 4 bases at V and 4 bases at J, with 17 bases in the middle. Germline loops: CDR1 SQVTM, CDR2 ANQGSEA. The CDR3 consists of 15 residues. CDR3 nucleotides: TGCAGCGTTGCCCCCCGAACTCCAAGAAATCAGCCCCAGCATTTT. Translating it yields CSVAPRTPRNQPQHF.

Written as DNA, the CDR3 is TGTGCCAGCAGTGAAGGGGGCCAAGAGACCCAGTACTTC. It specifies CASSEGGQETQYF. The chain is built from TRBV2 and TRBJ2-5; D is undetermined. This CDR3 has 13 residues. The germline V gene encodes CDR1 SNHLY and CDR2 FYNNEI. The V and J ends lost 1 base and 1 base respectively, with 4 bases between them.

The genes are TRBV2 and TRBJ1-2; D is possibly TRBD1 (5 bases). Between the trimmed V and J ends, which lost 6 bases and 5 bases, there was a span of 13 bases. There are 13 residues in the CDR3. From germline, CDR1 is SNHLY and CDR2 FYNNEI. CDR3 in amino acids: CASSGGPGYGYTF. DNA for the CDR3: TGTGCCAGCAGCGGGGGACCAGGGTATGGCTACACCTTC.

The chain is built from TRBV7-2 and TRBJ1-2, with D perhaps TRBD1 (5 bases). V lost 2 bases to trimming and J lost 2 bases, with 6 bases between them. From germline, CDR1 is SGHTA and CDR2 FQGNSA. The CDR3 contains 13 residues. CDR3 sequence (DNA): TGTGCCAGCAGCTTAAGACAGAACTATGGCTACACCTTC. Translated, it gives CASSLRQNYGYTF.

This chain links TRBV5-1 with TRBJ2-7, with 8 bases lining up with TRBD2. V shed 5 bases and J 0 bases; nucleotides not matched to a gene: 7. Germline V gene sequence: CDR1 SGHRS, CDR2 YFSETQ. This CDR3 is 15 amino acids long. CDR3 sequence reads: CASSYSGTSSYEQYF. The CDR3 nucleotides read TGCGCCAGCAGTTATAGCGGGACGAGCTCCTACGAGCAGTACTTC.

CDR3 nucleotide sequence: TGTGCCAGCAGCCAGGACAGCAACTATGGCTACACCTTC. Its protein product is CASSQDSNYGYTF. The chain carries TRBV7-9 and TRBJ1-2; possibly TRBD1 for D (6 bases). CDR3 length equals 13 residues. CDR1 and CDR2 (germline): SEHNR, FQNEAQ (reference sequence). The V end was cut by 5 bases, the J end by 2 bases, with 9 bases between.

This chain connects TRBV4-1 to TRBJ1-1, with no clear D. The V gene lost 1 base and the J gene lost 4 bases, with 10 bases spanning the gap. CDR3 size: 14 residues. CDR1 MGHRA and CDR2 YSYEKL come from the germline V gene. CDR3 amino acids: CASSQGWEATEAFF. CDR3 in DNA: TGCGCCAGCAGCCAAGGATGGGAGGCCACTGAAGCTTTCTTT.

V is TRBV15 and J is TRBJ2-5; D might be TRBD2 (6 bases). The CDR3 is 13 amino acids. Germline values: CDR1 LNHNV, CDR2 YYDKDF (reference sequence). Trimming pared 5 bases from V and 7 bases from J, leaving 14 bases between. CDR3 bases: TGTGCCACCAGCCTGGATAGCGGTAGGACCCAGTACTTC. Encoded protein: CATSLDSGRTQYF.

This clone was observed a handful of times. The genes are TRBV4-1 and TRBJ2-3; weak D call: TRBD1 (7 bases). In germline, CDR1 is MGHRA, CDR2 YSYEKL. The CDR3 is made up of 16 amino acids. Trimming shortened V by 0 bases and J by 3 bases, and 13 bases separated the two germline ends. The CDR3 here is CASSQDWAGGTDTQYF. In DNA, the CDR3 is TGCGCCAGCAGCCAAGATTGGGCAGGGGGGACAGATACGCAGTATTTT.

The J gene is TRBJ1-2, the V gene TRBV29-1; D gene uncertain. Germline V CDR1 and CDR2: SQVTM, ANQGSEA. V dropped 6 bases and J dropped 6 bases, with 17 bases sitting between them. The CDR3 extends over 13 amino acids. The CDR3 loop is CSVTDGAWNGYTF. CDR3 bases: TGCAGCGTCACGGACGGCGCTTGGAATGGCTACACCTTC.

The gene calls are TRBV11-2 and TRBJ2-7, with a possible D match to TRBD1 (6 bases). The CDR3 runs to 16 residues. V was clipped by 4 bases and J by 2 bases, with 18 bases between them. Per the germline V gene, CDR1 is SGHAT and CDR2 is FQNNGV. The CDR3 DNA sequence: TGTGCCAGCAGCTCGATACAGGGCCGAGGCCCCTACGAGCAGTACTTC. It encodes CASSSIQGRGPYEQYF.

This clone has just a few counts. The chain recombines TRBV29-1 with TRBJ2-5; tentatively, D is TRBD1 (5 bases). In germline, CDR1 is SQVTM, CDR2 ANQGSEA. V lost 1 base, J lost 4 bases, and 7 bases lay in between. The CDR3 length is 12 residues. The CDR3 region has the DNA TGCAGCGTTGAAGGGGGCGGAGAGACCCAGTACTTC. Protein sequence: CSVEGGGETQYF.

The chain joins TRBV15 to TRBJ2-2; 8 nucleotides line up with TRBD2. Germline CDR1 reads LNHNV; CDR2 reads YYDKDF (reference sequence). V trimming: 8 bases; J trimming: 0 bases; junction bases outside the gene matches: 2. This CDR3 is built from 14 residues. CDR3 residues: CATERGSNTGELFF. CDR3 DNA sequence: TGTGCCACCGAGCGGGGGTCGAACACCGGGGAGCTGTTTTTT.

This clone was recorded a few times. The J gene is TRBJ1-2, the V gene TRBV19; the D gene is possibly TRBD1 (6 bases). The germline V gene has CDR1 LNHDA and CDR2 SQIVND (reference sequence). This CDR3 spans 16 amino acids. The V end was cut by 5 bases, the J end by 3 bases, with 19 bases between. DNA for the CDR3: TGTGCCAGTAGTCTTCGGGGGCAGAGCTTTTACTATGGCTACACCTTC. Amino acid sequence: CASSLRGQSFYYGYTF.

As DNA, the CDR3 is TGTGCCTGTCAACTGCCTTGGGCCCAAGAGTTTCCAGATACGCAGTATTTT. Protein: CACQLPWAQEFPDTQYF. The V gene is TRBV30, the J gene TRBJ2-3; no clear D gene. The germline gives CDR1 GTSNPN, CDR2 SVGIG (reference sequence). V was pared by 6 bases and J by 4 bases, with 26 bases between. This CDR3 is built from 17 residues. Filled out from reference TRBV30 and TRBJ2-3, the complete variable domain reads SQTIHQWPATLVQPVGSPLSLECTVEGTSNPNLYWYRQAAGRGLQLLFYSVGIGQISSEVPQNLSASRPQDRQFILSSKKLLLSDSGFYLCACQLPWAQEFPDTQYFGPGTRLTVL.